Sequencing of this T cell receptor (beta chain) was carried out in a study of HIV-infected patients and healthy controls. In this sample, this clonotype turned up a few times. The V end was cut by 1 base, the J end by 0 bases, with 9 bases between. Germline-derived CDR1 and CDR2 are LNHDA and SQIVND (reference sequence). CDR3 size: 16 residues. TCRdb reprocessed the 5' RACE reads via MiXCR and lists one record per CDR3 protein. The sample records about 67,000 distinct CDR3 sequences, about 16% being singletons. The receptor comes from a human donor in good health. Material for sequencing was CD4+ T cells from blood. This chain links TRBV19 with TRBJ2-2, with a weak D call TRBD1 (6 bases). The CDR3 here is CASSIGGRTNTGELFF. CDR3 nucleotide sequence: TGTGCCAGTAGTATAGGGGGGCGGACGAACACCGGGGAGCTGTTTTTT.